A selection of T cell receptor beta chains follows, all from one sample in a study of shared clonotypes between healthy human individuals. Profiled with immunoSEQ multiplex PCR; TCRdb holds only in-frame clones, not every one. Of roughly 2.2 million clones detected, 90% to 95% appear once; the ten largest clones hold under 0.45%. Source material: naive CD4+ T cells from PBMCs. These receptors were collected from a man between 18 and 29 years old in good health. Some clones in this sample may be carry-over from other donors' samples. CDR3s include the opening cysteine and the closing phenylalanine or tryptophan. D genes are given only for firm matches. Clone size is not always given. Where it is, it says once, few, many or a class for expanded clones.

V: TRBV30
size: .
D: TRBD1
J: TRBJ1-3
DNA: TGTGCCTGGAGTATGGGACAGGGATTTGGAAACACCATATATTTT
CDR3: CAWSMGQGFGNTIYF

V: TRBV7-9
size: .
D: .
J: TRBJ2-1
DNA: TGTGCCAGCAGCCTGGGATCCGGGACCAAGTACACTCAGCAGTTCTTC
CDR3: CASSLGSGTKYTQQFF

V: TRBV28
size: .
D: .
J: TRBJ2-7
DNA: TGTGCCAGCAGGCCGTGGAGTAACGAGCAGTACTTC
CDR3: CASRPWSNEQYF

V: TRBV5-1
size: once
D: TRBD2
J: TRBJ2-5
DNA: TGCGCCAGCAGCTTGGGTAGCGGGGCCCAAGAGACCCAGTACTTC
CDR3: CASSLGSGAQETQYF

V: TRBV6-1
size: .
D: .
J: TRBJ2-3
DNA: TGTGCCAGCAGTGACTCAACAGATACGCAGTATTTT
CDR3: CASSDSTDTQYF

V: TRBV9
size: .
D: .
J: TRBJ1-4
DNA: TGTGCCAGCAGCGCGCGGGGTTGGGCGGACGAAAAACTGTTTTTT
CDR3: CASSARGWADEKLFF

V: TRBV28
size: .
D: TRBD2
J: TRBJ2-1
DNA: TGTGCCAGCAGTTTAGTGGCGGGAGGGAATGAGCAGTTCTTC
CDR3: CASSLVAGGNEQFF

V: TRBV4-1
size: .
D: TRBD1
J: TRBJ1-1
DNA: TGCGCCAGCAGTCAACTGGGACAGGGGGGTTCTGAAGCTTTCTTT
CDR3: CASSQLGQGGSEAFF

V: TRBV7-3
size: .
D: TRBD2
J: TRBJ2-1
DNA: TGTGCCAGCAGCTTATTCGGCGGGAGGCGCCACAATGAGCAGTTCTTC
CDR3: CASSLFGGRRHNEQFF

V: TRBV5-4
size: .
D: .
J: TRBJ2-1
DNA: TGTGCCAGCAGCTTGGGCCCTATTTACAATGAGCAGTTCTTC
CDR3: CASSLGPIYNEQFF

V: TRBV7-8
size: once
D: TRBD2
J: TRBJ2-1
DNA: TGTGCCAGCAGCTTAGGGACTAGCGGGAGGCCCTCCTACAATGAGCAGTTCTTC
CDR3: CASSLGTSGRPSYNEQFF

V: TRBV6-1
size: .
D: .
J: TRBJ2-4
DNA: TGTGCCAGCAGCCGGACCGCGGTGGGCAAAAACATTCAGTACTTC
CDR3: CASSRTAVGKNIQYF

V: TRBV28
size: once
D: TRBD1
J: TRBJ1-2
DNA: TGTGCCAGCAGTGCTACGCTGGGACAGTATGGCTACACCTTC
CDR3: CASSATLGQYGYTF

V: TRBV7-2
size: .
D: TRBD1
J: TRBJ2-1
DNA: TGTGCCAGCAGCTTAGCTTTTTCCGGGACAGGGTACAATGAGCAGTTCTTC
CDR3: CASSLAFSGTGYNEQFF

V: TRBV15
size: .
D: TRBD1
J: TRBJ1-2
DNA: TGTGCCACCAGCAGAGGACAGGGGGCATACGGCTACACCTTC
CDR3: CATSRGQGAYGYTF

V: TRBV18
size: .
D: .
J: TRBJ2-5
DNA: TGTGCCAGCTCACTCGACATTCAAGAGACCCAGTACTTC
CDR3: CASSLDIQETQYF

V: TRBV2
size: few
D: TRBD1
J: TRBJ1-1
DNA: TGTGCCAGCAGTAGACAGGGCACAGGGAACACTGAAGCTTTCTTT
CDR3: CASSRQGTGNTEAFF

V: TRBV6-1
size: .
D: .
J: TRBJ2-1
DNA: TGTGCCAGCAGTGAAGCGGGGCAGAGGGTCAATGAGCAGTTCTTC
CDR3: CASSEAGQRVNEQFF

V: TRBV5-6
size: .
D: .
J: TRBJ2-3
DNA: TGTGCCAGCAGCTCCTGGGGGAGCTCAGATACGCAGTATTTT
CDR3: CASSSWGSSDTQYF

V: TRBV28
size: .
D: .
J: TRBJ2-1
DNA: TGTGCCAGCAGCCCCTTCACCTCCTACAATGAGCAGTTCTTC
CDR3: CASSPFTSYNEQFF

V: TRBV5-4
size: .
D: TRBD2
J: TRBJ2-3
DNA: TGTGCCAGCAGCCAGGGACTAGCGGGAGGTCTCGATACGCAGTATTTT
CDR3: CASSQGLAGGLDTQYF

V: TRBV5-5
size: .
D: .
J: TRBJ1-4
DNA: TGTGCCAGCAGCTCCCGGGTGGGCGCAACTAATGAAAAACTGTTTTTT
CDR3: CASSSRVGATNEKLFF

V: TRBV29-1
size: .
D: .
J: TRBJ2-3
DNA: TGCAGCGTTGAACTCCCCTCCGCACCAGATACGCAGTATTTT
CDR3: CSVELPSAPDTQYF

V: TRBV4-2
size: .
D: .
J: TRBJ2-3
DNA: TGTGCCAGCAGCCAAGGAGTCGGTCGCACAGATACGCAGTATTTT
CDR3: CASSQGVGRTDTQYF

V: TRBV5-6
size: .
D: TRBD2
J: TRBJ2-1
DNA: TGTGCCAGCAGCCCTCTTCCGACTAGCGGAGTCAATGAGCAGTTCTTC
CDR3: CASSPLPTSGVNEQFF

V: TRBV5-6
size: .
D: .
J: TRBJ2-7
DNA: TGTGCCAGCAGCTCCTTGGGGGGGCCCGGGAACCTATACGAGCAGTACTTC
CDR3: CASSSLGGPGNLYEQYF

V: TRBV28
size: .
D: .
J: TRBJ2-5
DNA: TGTGCCAGCAGTTTGGGGCGGGAATACCAAGAGACCCAGTACTTC
CDR3: CASSLGREYQETQYF

V: TRBV19
size: .
D: TRBD1
J: TRBJ1-2
DNA: TGTGCCAGTAGTATAGGTGGGACAGGGAACTATGGCTACACCTTC
CDR3: CASSIGGTGNYGYTF

V: TRBV19
size: .
D: TRBD2
J: TRBJ2-3
DNA: TGTGCCAGTAGTATATGGAGGGCTAGCGGGAGCACAGATACGCAGTATTTT
CDR3: CASSIWRASGSTDTQYF

V: TRBV5-4
size: .
D: TRBD2
J: TRBJ2-1
DNA: TGTGCCAGCAGCTTGGAGACTAGCGGTTACAATGAGCAGTTCTTC
CDR3: CASSLETSGYNEQFF

V: TRBV7-9
size: .
D: .
J: TRBJ1-2
DNA: TGTGCCAGCAGCTTAGTAACAGATGTTAACTATGGCTACACCTTC
CDR3: CASSLVTDVNYGYTF

V: TRBV30
size: .
D: TRBD1
J: TRBJ1-1
DNA: TGTGCCTGGAGGGTAAAGGGGGCGGTAGGTGAAGCTTTCTTT
CDR3: CAWRVKGAVGEAFF

V: TRBV16
size: .
D: .
J: TRBJ2-3
DNA: TGTGCCAGCAGCCCCCGCACAGATACGCAGTATTTT
CDR3: CASSPRTDTQYF

V: TRBV30
size: .
D: .
J: TRBJ2-3
DNA: TGTGCCTTGGGGACAGATACGCAGTATTTT
CDR3: CALGTDTQYF

V: TRBV28
size: .
D: TRBD1
J: TRBJ2-2
DNA: TGTGCCAGCAGTTTAAATCTTTCGGGGTGGACAGGGCTGTCTGGGATGGTGCTGTTTTTT
CDR3: CASSLNLSGWTGLSGMVLFF

V: TRBV7-9
size: .
D: .
J: TRBJ1-1
DNA: TGTGCCAGCAGCCCCAAATACGGGGCTGGACGGGAGAACACTGAAGCTTTCTTT
CDR3: CASSPKYGAGRENTEAFF

V: TRBV27
size: .
D: .
J: TRBJ1-1
DNA: TGTGCCAGCAGTCCCCAGGGACTTAGGATGAACACTGAAGCTTTCTTT
CDR3: CASSPQGLRMNTEAFF

V: TRBV6-5
size: .
D: .
J: TRBJ2-4
DNA: TGTGCCAGCCGGGACTCAGCCAAAAACATTCAGTACTTC
CDR3: CASRDSAKNIQYF

V: TRBV5-4
size: .
D: .
J: TRBJ1-2
DNA: TGTGCCAGCAGCACCACCCTCCAGGAACGGTATGGCTACACCTTC
CDR3: CASSTTLQERYGYTF